The next 7 T cell receptor beta chains were all read from a single sample in a study of blood T cell repertoires in COVID-19. The assay was immunoSEQ multiplex PCR, and TCRdb's table has in-frame clones only and misses some. Among some 300,000 clones, under 90% were seen once, and the ten largest hold almost 9.5%. Sequencing used PBMCs or T cells enriched from blood (not recorded which). The receptors here all came from a woman in her thirties who had recovered from COVID-19.

V gene TRBV7-2 combines with J gene TRBJ2-5; a possible D gene is TRBD1 (5 bases). Per the germline V gene, CDR1 is SGHTA and CDR2 is FQGNSA. With 5 bases removed from V and 2 bases from J, the gap between germline ends came to 12 bases. This CDR3 has 14 amino acids. The CDR3 reads CASSTRQMQETQYF. Written as DNA, the CDR3 is TGTGCCAGCAGCACCCGACAGATGCAAGAGACCCAGTACTTC.

The chain has TRBV4-1 and TRBJ1-4; 7 bases fit TRBD1. The V segment lost 0 bases and the J segment 8 bases; nucleotides outside the gene matches: 12. There are 17 residues in the CDR3. CDR1 and CDR2 (germline): MGHRA, YSYEKL. CDR3 sequence: CASSQEGGGLLMEKLFF. The CDR3 nucleotides are TGCGCCAGCAGCCAAGAAGGAGGGGGCCTCTTAATGGAAAAACTGTTTTTT.

The chain joins TRBV5-6 to TRBJ1-3; TRBD1 agrees at 8 bases. The ends lost 4 bases at V and 3 bases at J; junction bases unmatched: 6. CDR1 is SGHDT, CDR2 YYEEEE, per germline. The CDR3 extends over 15 amino acids. The CDR3 region is CASSPDRAYGNTIYF. The CDR3 DNA is TGTGCCAGCAGCCCGGACAGGGCGTATGGAAACACCATATATTTT.

The V call is TRBV12-5, the J call TRBJ2-7, with a tentative D call TRBD2 (6 bases). The CDR3 extends over 19 amino acids. Germline V lookup: CDR1 LGHNT, CDR2 FRNRAP. V dropped 3 bases and J dropped 1 base, with 25 bases sitting between them. The CDR3 reads CASGFPQLRLGSRSYEQYF. DNA of the CDR3: TGTGCTAGTGGTTTTCCCCAACTCAGACTAGGTTCCAGGTCCTACGAGCAGTACTTC. The full variable domain, with the rest looked up from reference TRBV12-5 and TRBJ2-7, is DARVTQTPRHKVTEMGQEVTMRCQPILGHNTVFWYRQTMMQGLELLAYFRNRAPLDDSGMPKDRFSAEMPDATLATLKIQPSEPRDSAVYFCASGFPQLRLGSRSYEQYFGPGTRLTVT.

The chain is built from TRBV18 and TRBJ2-2; D is undetermined. V gave up 5 bases and J gave up 0 bases, with 13 bases separating them. Germline values: CDR1 KGHSH, CDR2 LQKENI. CDR3 length: 16 amino acids. The CDR3 loop is CASSTAQIPNTGELFF. CDR3 in DNA: TGTGCCAGCTCAACCGCACAGATACCGAACACCGGGGAGCTGTTTTTT. Based on the CDR3 plus reference TRBV18 and TRBJ2-2, the full variable domain is NAGVMQNPRHLVRRRGQEARLRCSPMKGHSHVYWYRQLPEEGLKFMVYLQKENIIDESGMPKERFSAEFPKEGPSILRIQQVVRGDSAAYFCASSTAQIPNTGELFFGEGSRLTVL.

This rearrangement joins TRBV7-2 to TRBJ1-2; the D gene is possibly TRBD1 (5 bases). Germline-derived CDR1 and CDR2 are SGHTA and FQGNSA. V gave up 7 bases and J gave up 3 bases, with 18 bases separating them. CDR3 length: 15 amino acids. CDR3 residues: CASTAPPGADYGYTF. The CDR3 DNA reads as TGTGCCAGCACCGCACCCCCTGGGGCCGACTATGGCTACACCTTC.

The chain uses TRBV7-2 and TRBJ1-3; the match to TRBD1 covers 9 bases. V lost 5 bases to trimming and J lost 7 bases; unmatched junction nucleotides: 3. Germline V gene lookup returns CDR1 SGHTA and CDR2 FQGNSA. The CDR3 has 13 residues. CDR3 in amino acids: CASSRDRANTIYF. The CDR3 coding sequence is TGTGCCAGCAGCCGGGACAGGGCGAACACCATATATTTT.